The 21 T cell receptor beta chains given below trace back to one sample, sequenced in a study of blood T cells in healthy people across ages. Next came a second PCR, run for about 6 to 11 cycles, which used a sample-barcoded 5' primer along with a J-beta primer mix. Using its own MiXCR run on the 5' RACE reads, TCRdb lists one record per CDR3 protein. The table shows roughly 1.4 million distinct CDR3 sequences, with roughly 64% occurring only once. Sequencing was carried out using blood. Receptor source: a man younger than 35 in good health.

This clonotype was counted between two and nine times. J is TRBJ2-5 and V is TRBV29-1; 10 nucleotides match TRBD2. J was trimmed by 5 bases and V by 7 bases; bases with no gene match: 13. CDR3 length: 15 amino acids. Germline assignment: CDR1 SQVTM and CDR2 ANQGSEA. CDR3 in amino acids: CSACLAGVLEETQYF. Here the CDR3 DNA reads TGCAGCGCCTGCCTAGCGGGGGTATTGGAGGAGACCCAGTACTTC.

The V gene is TRBV28, the J gene TRBJ2-4, with 7 bases aligning to TRBD1. J gave up 1 base and V 3 bases, and 3 bases lay outside the gene matches. Germline V gives CDR1 MDHEN, CDR2 SYDVKM. The CDR3 loop spans 15 amino acids. The chain's CDR3 is CASSLTGFAKNIQYF. In DNA, the CDR3 is TGTGCCAGCAGTTTGACAGGGTTCGCCAAAAACATTCAGTACTTC.

The rearrangement links TRBV6-1 to TRBJ2-7; 8 bases fit TRBD1. This CDR3 contains 14 residues. V trimming: 5 bases; J trimming: 5 bases; junction bases outside the gene matches: 8. CDR1 and CDR2 (germline): MNHNS, SASEGT. CDR3 sequence reads: CASSRDRKTDEQYF. For the CDR3, the DNA is TGTGCCAGCAGTCGGGACAGGAAAACGGACGAGCAGTACTTC.

The J gene is TRBJ2-7, the V gene TRBV27; 7 positions agree with TRBD2. Gene TRBJ2-5 matches the end of the DNA better, so the J call may be wrong. The CDR3 has 16 residues. From germline, CDR1 is MNHEY and CDR2 SMNVEV (reference sequence). The CDR3 bases are TGTGCCAGCAGTTCACCGGCGGGGGACGACCAAGAGACCCAGTACTTC. Its translation: CASSSPAGDDQETQYF.

In its sample, this clonotype was seen once. The rearrangement links TRBV29-1 to TRBJ2-1; tentatively, D is TRBD1 (8 bases). The germline V gene encodes CDR1 SQVTM and CDR2 ANQGSEA. V was trimmed by 6 bases and J by 7 bases, leaving 22 bases between them. The CDR3 is 15 residues long. CDR3 sequence (DNA): TGCAGCGTACAGGGGGAAGGCGGGAGATGGAATGAGCAGTTCTTC. This codes for CSVQGEGGRWNEQFF.

CDR3 residues: CASSQTRGPNEQFF. CDR3 in DNA: TGTGCCAGCAGCCAAACTAGGGGGCCCAATGAGCAGTTCTTC. The genes are TRBV3-1 and TRBJ2-1; 7 bases fit TRBD1. Germline V gene data show CDR1 as LGHDT and CDR2 as YNNKEL (reference sequence). V was clipped by 2 bases and J by 6 bases; unmatched bases: 4. CDR3 size: 14 residues.

This chain connects TRBV11-2 to TRBJ2-5; D is perhaps TRBD1 (6 bases). The J call is uncertain, as TRBJ2-7 better fits the DNA end. Per the germline V gene, CDR1 is SGHAT and CDR2 is FQNNGV. The CDR3 is 13 amino acids. CDR3 sequence: CASSGHRASEQYF. The CDR3 DNA reads TGTGCCAGCAGCGGACACAGGGCGTCCGAGCAGTACTTC.

This chain connects TRBV20-1 to TRBJ2-4, with a possible D match to TRBD1 (7 bases). The CDR3 is 13 amino acids. V was pared by 1 base and J by 13 bases, with 17 bases between. Germline values: CDR1 DFQATT, CDR2 SNEGSKA (reference sequence). The CDR3 is CSARVGQGGEQYF. The CDR3 DNA is TGCAGTGCTAGAGTGGGGCAGGGGGGAGAGCAGTACTTC.

A note on this clonotype: This could be a read error, since a much larger clone is one nucleotide away. The rearrangement links TRBV27 to TRBJ2-7; weak D call: TRBD1 (6 bases). CDR1 and CDR2 from the germline V gene are MNHEY and SMNVEV (reference sequence). The length of the CDR3 is 14 residues. The CDR3 loop reads CACSIGPGAYEQYF. The CDR3 DNA reads TGTGCCTGCAGTATCGGTCCAGGGGCCTACGAGCAGTACTTC.

The chain uses TRBV20-1 and TRBJ2-1, with D possibly being TRBD2 (6 bases). The germline V gene encodes CDR1 DFQATT and CDR2 SNEGSKA (reference sequence). The CDR3 spans 16 residues. V was clipped by 0 bases and J by 4 bases, with 16 bases between them. CDR3 sequence (DNA): TGCAGTGCTAGAGATTTTAGCGGCGGACTTTACAATGAGCAGTTCTTC. Protein: CSARDFSGGLYNEQFF.

The chain is built from TRBV7-9 and TRBJ2-1, with 11 bases aligning to TRBD2. The ends lost 1 base at V and 8 bases at J; junction bases unmatched: 4. CDR3 length equals 15 residues. Per germline, CDR1 SEHNR and CDR2 FQNEAQ (reference sequence). In DNA, the CDR3 is TGTGCCAGCAGCTTAGTACTAGCGGGAGACGATGAGCAGTTCTTC. Translation: CASSLVLAGDDEQFF.

The chain uses TRBV6-1 and TRBJ2-3, with TRBD2 identical over 13 bases. The CDR3 runs to 17 residues. Germline lookup yields CDR1 MNHNS and CDR2 SASEGT. Unmatched junction bases numbered 8, after V lost 4 bases and J lost 4 bases. The chain's CDR3 is CASSGLTSGRVSDTQYF. Written as DNA, the CDR3 is TGTGCCAGCAGTGGACTTACTAGCGGGAGGGTGTCAGATACGCAGTATTTT.

The table lists this clonotype with a few counts. The V gene is TRBV7-2, the J gene TRBJ2-7; D remains ambiguous. This CDR3 spans 11 amino acids. CDR1 and CDR2 from the germline V gene are SGHTA and FQGNSA. V was shortened by 8 bases and J by 9 bases, with 14 bases between the two germline ends. In DNA form, the CDR3 reads TGTGCCAGCCGCACTGGAGTAGGGCAGTACTTC. Its protein product is CASRTGVGQYF. Full variable domain (remainder filled in from reference TRBV7-2 and TRBJ2-7): GAGVSQSPSNKVTEKGKDVELRCDPISGHTALYWYRQSLGQGLEFLIYFQGNSAPDKSGLPSDRFSAERTGGSVSTLTIQRTQQEDSAVYLCASRTGVGQYFGPGTRLTVT.

This clonotype was seen once. Written as DNA, the CDR3 is TGCAGTGCCGCCGCGGTAGCCACCTACGAGCAGTACTTC. Protein product: CSAAAVATYEQYF. The rearrangement uses TRBV20-1 and TRBJ2-7; D call uncertain. In germline, CDR1 is DFQATT, CDR2 SNEGSKA (reference sequence). The CDR3 runs to 13 residues. V was cut by 6 bases and J by 2 bases, with 14 bases left in between.

The sample holds one count of this clonotype. At one end the junction does not follow the germline gene, possibly because of a read error. This chain uses TRBV28 with TRBJ2-7, with D possibly being TRBD1 (6 bases). The CDR3 contains 15 residues. The germline CDR1 and CDR2 sequences are MDHEN and SYDVKM. In nucleotides, the CDR3 is TGTGCCAGCAGTGATACAGGGAGAGGTACGTGGGAGCGGTACTTC. Its protein product is CASSDTGRGTWERYF.

V and J are TRBV6-6 and TRBJ1-2, with 9 nucleotides matching TRBD1. This CDR3 region has 15 residues. The V segment lost 2 bases and the J segment 8 bases; nucleotides outside the gene matches: 9. Germline values: CDR1 MNHNY, CDR2 SVGAGI (reference sequence). This CDR3 reads CASSYRDREHDGYTF. The CDR3 DNA follows: TGTGCCAGCAGTTACAGGGACAGGGAACATGACGGCTACACCTTC.

The V and J genes are TRBV29-1 and TRBJ2-1, with D perhaps TRBD1 or TRBD2 (6 bases each). V shed 6 bases and J shed 7 bases, with 19 bases lying between them. Germline values: CDR1 SQVTM, CDR2 ANQGSEA. The CDR3 is 14 amino acids. The CDR3 spells CSVQGPTSTNEQFF. The CDR3 nucleotides read TGCAGCGTCCAGGGGCCGACTAGTACAAATGAGCAGTTCTTC.

The chain employs TRBV5-1 and TRBJ1-5; 11 nucleotides align to TRBD1. The CDR3 contains 15 residues. V dropped 1 base and J dropped 8; count of bases not matched to a gene: 5. The V gene's germline CDR1 is SGHRS and CDR2 YFSETQ. The CDR3 region is CASSLYGQGAEPQHF. CDR3 DNA: TGCGCCAGCAGCTTGTATGGACAGGGGGCCGAGCCCCAGCATTTT. Together with reference TRBV5-1 and TRBJ1-5, the CDR3 gives the full variable domain: KAGVTQTPRYLIKTRGQQVTLSCSPISGHRSVSWYQQTPGQGLQFLFEYFSETQRNKGNFPGRFSGRQFSNSRSEMNVSTLELGDSALYLCASSLYGQGAEPQHFGDGTRLSIL.

The chain is built from TRBV6-1 and TRBJ1-5; 11 positions agree with TRBD1. Trimming at V came to 6 bases and at J to 7 bases, leaving 5 bases not matched to a gene. The CDR3 extends over 14 amino acids. CDR1 and CDR2 (germline): MNHNS, SASEGT. The CDR3 loop reads CASRRDRGSQPQHF. The CDR3 DNA follows: TGTGCCAGCAGACGGGACAGGGGGTCACAGCCCCAGCATTTT.

This sequence joins TRBV29-1 and TRBJ2-2; no clear D gene. The CDR3 is made up of 13 amino acids. V was pared by 4 bases and J by 3 bases, with 9 bases between. Germline CDR1 is SQVTM and CDR2 is ANQGSEA. CDR3: CSVAQLYTGELFF. CDR3 coding DNA: TGCAGCGTTGCACAGCTCTACACCGGGGAGCTGTTTTTT.

DNA of the CDR3: TGTGCCAGCAGTGACACAGGGGATTGCACCTTC. It yields the protein CASSDTGDCTF. The chain is built from TRBV6-6 and TRBJ1-2; the match to TRBD1 covers 7 bases. The V gene end was trimmed by 5 bases and the J gene end by 13 bases; junction bases not matched to a gene: 7. The CDR3 runs 11 residues. The germline V gene encodes CDR1 MNHNY and CDR2 SVGAGI (reference sequence).